A selection of T cell receptor beta chains follows, all from one sample in a study of blood T cells in healthy people across ages. TCRdb ran MiXCR on the 5' RACE reads and lists one entry per CDR3 protein. This sample has some 1.7 million distinct CDR3 sequences; approximately 28% occur once, and the top ten carry less than 9.5%. Sequencing was done on a sample of blood. The source is a woman aged 25 to 39 in good health. The CDR3 runs from the conserved cysteine through the conserved F or W.

V gene	J gene	CDR3 protein
TRBV7-9	TRBJ1-1	CASTILGANTEAFF
TRBV20-1	TRBJ2-4	CSVATSALAKNIQYF
TRBV9	TRBJ1-6	CASSAEDSLYNSPLHF
TRBV20-1	TRBJ2-3	CSAMPWEVTDTQYF
TRBV5-1	TRBJ2-2	CASSFPRQQNTGELFF
TRBV10-3	TRBJ2-2	CAIRRVGTGELFF
TRBV4-2	TRBJ1-2	CASSQDKGNYGYTF
TRBV7-2	TRBJ1-1	CASSLIGVEYAEAFF
TRBV2	TRBJ2-3	CASSENTADTQYF
TRBV6-6	TRBJ2-3	CASSYTRPGLGIDTQYF
TRBV7-6	TRBJ2-1	CASSLATLAGGSSSYNEQFF
TRBV10-1	TRBJ2-1	CASSEPGMVQFF
TRBV5-6	TRBJ2-2	CASSLRQGVSNTGELFF
TRBV20-1	TRBJ2-1	CSAPGSLVNEQFF
TRBV21-1	TRBJ2-3	CASSSAGLTDTQYF
TRBV10-2	.	CASSDSEGVTRSEQYF
TRBV3-1	TRBJ2-3	CASSLRLAVNTDTQYF
TRBV20-1	TRBJ2-5	CSARRTGKGVTQYF
TRBV7-2	TRBJ1-1	CASSLDGIGAFF
TRBV7-2	TRBJ2-1	CASSLVAGLGYNEQFF
TRBV10-2	TRBJ2-7	CASSERLAGAYEQYF
TRBV2	TRBJ1-5	CASKHGGLDQPQHF